This is a list of T cell receptor beta chains from one sample in a study of prognosis after radiotherapy for stage I lung cancer. One entry per CDR3 protein, called by TCRdb with MiXCR from the multiplex PCR reads. Among about 16,000 distinct CDR3 sequences listed, under 55% were seen once. The sample was PBMCs, taken before or after stereotactic body radiation therapy (not recorded which). The source of these receptors is a donor aged 50 or older with non-small cell lung cancer. CDR3s include the opening cysteine and the closing phenylalanine or tryptophan. D genes are given only for firm matches. The size of a clone is reported for some rows only, either as once, few or many, or as a class for expanded clones.

TRBJ2-7 | TRBV19 | TRBD1 | many | CASSGTGGYEQYF | TGTGCCAGTAGTGGGACAGGGGGCTACGAGCAGTACTTC
TRBJ2-5 | TRBV2 | NA | NA | CATGERYCETQYF | TGTGCCACGGGGGAGCGGTATTGTGAGACCCAGTACTTC
TRBJ2-4 | TRBV28 | NA | many | CASRSIPVRVPENKNIQYF | TGTGCCAGCAGATCTATACCAGTCAGGGTCCCCGAAAACAAAAACATTCAGTACTTC
TRBJ1-4 | TRBV9 | NA | NA | CASSDGTGSEKLFF | TGTGCCAGCAGCGACGGGACGGGTAGTGAAAAACTGTTTTTT
TRBJ2-2 | TRBV6-2/TRBV6-3 | NA | NA | CAFRSYTTGDLFF | TGTGCCTTCAGGTCGTATACGACCGGGGATCTGTTTTTT
TRBJ2-7 | TRBV11-2 | NA | few | CASSLDLGDYEQYF | TGTGCCAGCAGCTTAGATCTGGGAGACTACGAGCAGTACTTC
TRBJ2-2 | TRBV12-3/TRBV12-4 | TRBD1 | many | CASSSPTGGITGELFF | TGTGCCAGCAGTTCGCCGACAGGGGGCATCACCGGGGAGCTGTTTTTT
TRBJ2-2 | TRBV28 | NA | medium-sized | CASSSWALSAGELFF | TGTGCCAGCAGTTCCTGGGCTCTCTCCGCCGGGGAGCTGTTTTTT
TRBJ1-6 | TRBV5-1 | TRBD1 | once | CASSDRGHSPLHF | TGCGCCAGCAGTGACAGGGGCCATTCACCCCTCCACTTT
TRBJ2-7 | TRBV6-1 | NA | once | CASSRARVGYEQYF | TGTGCCAGCAGTCGCGCCCGCGTAGGCTACGAGCAGTACTTC
TRBJ2-6 | TRBV24-1 | NA | NA | CAIGTSYSGANVLTF | TGTGCCATCGGGACCTCCTACTCTGGGGCCAACGTCCTGACTTTC
TRBJ2-1 | TRBV5-4 | NA | many | CASSYGTDFYNEQFF | TGTGCCAGCAGCTACGGGACGGATTTCTACAATGAGCAGTTCTTC
TRBJ2-7 | TRBV7-9 | NA | medium-sized | CASSLEDFYEQYF | TGTGCCAGCAGCCTAGAAGATTTTTACGAGCAGTACTTC
TRBJ2-7 | TRBV7-3 | NA | once | CASSLIMASWSYEQYF | TGTGCCAGCAGCTTAATAATGGCTAGCTGGAGCTACGAGCAGTACTTC
TRBJ1-5 | TRBV27 | TRBD1 | many | CASSFLAPGQGKRSQPQHF | TGTGCCAGCAGTTTTCTCGCCCCGGGACAGGGAAAAAGGAGTCAGCCCCAGCATTTT
TRBJ1-1 | TRBV7-9 | NA | many | CASSLVQAGEAFF | TGTGCCAGCAGCTTAGTGCAGGCGGGTGAAGCTTTCTTT
TRBJ1-2 | TRBV6-2/TRBV6-3 | NA | NA | CASSNRQRGNYGFTF | TGTGCCAGCAGTAACCGACAGCGGGGGAACTATGGCTTCACCTTC
TRBJ1-1 | TRBV6-5 | TRBD1 | NA | CASSYGDRGPNTEAFF | TGTGCCAGCAGTTACGGAGACAGGGGGCCGAACACTGAAGCTTTCTTT
TRBJ2-5 | TRBV7-8 | NA | many | CASSLVVGGGETQYF | TGTGCCAGCAGCTTAGTTGTGGGAGGAGGAGAGACCCAGTACTTC
TRBJ2-3 | TRBV20-1 | NA | many | CSAKVIPDPTDTQYF | TGCAGTGCTAAGGTTATACCGGACCCAACAGATACGCAGTATTTT
TRBJ2-4 | TRBV3-1 | TRBD1 | many | CASSQPIGTGVGIQYF | TGTGCCAGCAGCCAACCAATCGGGACAGGGGTCGGCATTCAGTACTTC
TRBJ1-1 | TRBV6-4 | NA | medium-sized | CASSARRGVTEAFF | TGTGCCAGCAGTGCCCGGCGAGGGGTCACTGAAGCTTTCTTT
TRBJ2-7 | TRBV5-1 | TRBD1 | many | CASSSEDRFEQYF | TGCGCCAGCAGCTCGGAGGACAGGTTCGAGCAGTACTTC
TRBJ2-3 | TRBV20-1 | TRBD1 | many | CSAREGTASTDTQYF | TGCAGTGCTAGAGAGGGGACAGCGAGCACAGATACGCAGTATTTT
TRBJ2-7 | TRBV20-1 | TRBD1 | NA | CSAREGTGVGEQYF | TGCAGTGCTAGAGAGGGGACAGGCGTGGGGGAGCAGTACTTC
TRBJ2-3 | TRBV3-1 | TRBD2 | medium-sized | CASSSPGLGTDTQYF | TGTGCCAGCAGCTCCCCGGGACTAGGCACAGATACGCAGTATTTT